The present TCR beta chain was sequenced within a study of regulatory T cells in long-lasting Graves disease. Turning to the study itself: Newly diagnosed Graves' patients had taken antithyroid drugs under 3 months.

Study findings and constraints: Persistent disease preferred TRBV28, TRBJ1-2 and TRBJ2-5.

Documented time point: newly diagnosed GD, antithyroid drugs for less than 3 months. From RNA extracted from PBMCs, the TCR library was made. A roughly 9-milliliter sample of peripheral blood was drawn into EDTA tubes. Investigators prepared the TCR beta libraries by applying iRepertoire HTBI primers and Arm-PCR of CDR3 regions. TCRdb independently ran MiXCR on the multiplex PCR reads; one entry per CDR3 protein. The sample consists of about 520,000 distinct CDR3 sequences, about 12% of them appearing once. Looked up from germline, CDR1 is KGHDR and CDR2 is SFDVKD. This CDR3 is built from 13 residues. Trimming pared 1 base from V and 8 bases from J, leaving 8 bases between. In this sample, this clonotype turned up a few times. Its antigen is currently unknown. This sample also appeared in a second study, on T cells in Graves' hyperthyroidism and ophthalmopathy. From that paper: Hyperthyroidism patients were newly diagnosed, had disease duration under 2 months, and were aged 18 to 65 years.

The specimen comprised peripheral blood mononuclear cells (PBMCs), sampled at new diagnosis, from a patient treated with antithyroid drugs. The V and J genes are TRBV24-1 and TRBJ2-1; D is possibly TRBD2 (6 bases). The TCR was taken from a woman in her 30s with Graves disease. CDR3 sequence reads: CATSDFWGDEQFF. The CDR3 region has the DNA TGTGCCACCAGTGATTTTTGGGGGGATGAGCAGTTCTTC.